This TCR beta chain was documented in a study of response to subunit inactivated influenza vaccine. The study, taken as a whole, reports: Authors suggested that a seasonal influenza vaccination recruits few new T cells each time.

In the case of this clonotype: The antigen remains undetermined.

This CDR3 spans 14 amino acids. From germline, CDR1 is LNHDA and CDR2 SQIVND (reference sequence). V lost 5 bases, J lost 4 bases, and 14 bases lay in between. TCRdb reprocessed the RT-PCR reads via MiXCR and lists one record per CDR3 protein. Here the sample spans roughly 500,000 distinct CDR3 sequences, 15% to 20% being singletons. The receptor comes from a man between 50 and 75 years old who received an inactivated influenza vaccine. The chain joins TRBV19 to TRBJ1-2; TRBD1 might be the D (6 bases). The sequenced sample was CD4+ T cells sorted from PBMCs, obtained around 25 months after vaccination. CDR3 amino acids: CASSVGQTSYGYTF. In DNA form, the CDR3 reads TGTGCCAGTAGTGTTGGACAGACTTCCTATGGCTACACCTTC.